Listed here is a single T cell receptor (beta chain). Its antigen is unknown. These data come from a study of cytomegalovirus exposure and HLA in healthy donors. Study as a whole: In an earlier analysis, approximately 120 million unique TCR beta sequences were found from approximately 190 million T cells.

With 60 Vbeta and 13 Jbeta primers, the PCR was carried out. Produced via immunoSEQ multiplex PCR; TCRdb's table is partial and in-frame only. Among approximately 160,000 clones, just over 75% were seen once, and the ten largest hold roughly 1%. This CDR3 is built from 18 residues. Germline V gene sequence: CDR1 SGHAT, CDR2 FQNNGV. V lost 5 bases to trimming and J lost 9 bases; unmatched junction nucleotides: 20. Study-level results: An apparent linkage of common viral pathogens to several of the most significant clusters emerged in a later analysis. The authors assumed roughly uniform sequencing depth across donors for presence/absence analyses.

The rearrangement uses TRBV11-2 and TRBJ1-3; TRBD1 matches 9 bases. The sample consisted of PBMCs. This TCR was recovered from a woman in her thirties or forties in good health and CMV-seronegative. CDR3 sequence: CASSLLGETGGLSGTIYF. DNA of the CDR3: TGTGCCAGCAGCCTACTCGGCGAGACAGGGGGATTGTCGGGCACCATATATTTT. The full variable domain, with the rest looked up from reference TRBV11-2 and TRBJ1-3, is EAGVAQSPRYKIIEKRQSVAFWCNPISGHATLYWYQQILGQGPKLLIQFQNNGVVDDSQLPKDRFSAERLKGVDSTLKIQPAKLEDSAVYLCASSLLGETGGLSGTIYFGEGSWLTVV.